These 14 T cell receptor beta chains came from one sample sequenced in a study of shared clonotypes between healthy human individuals. Only in-frame clones appear in the TCRdb table, and some are missing; sequencing was by immunoSEQ multiplex PCR. The top ten clones hold 0.14% of a sample with 2,500,000 or so clones, over 85% of them seen once. The sequencing input was naive CD4+ T cells sorted from blood. Subset of the sample: CD45RA+ positively selected. Every receptor here comes from a man between 18 and 29 years old in good health.

CDR3 DNA: TGTGCCAGCAGTTTTTCTCTAGCGGAAGAGACCCAGTACTTC. It is translated as CASSFSLAEETQYF. This chain uses TRBV28 with TRBJ2-5; 7 nucleotides line up with TRBD2. CDR3 length: 14 amino acids. Per germline, CDR1 MDHEN and CDR2 SYDVKM. J gave up 3 bases and V 3 bases, and 4 bases lay outside the gene matches.

This clone showed up just a few times. The identical CDR3 is also encoded by other nucleotide sequences in the sample. The rearrangement uses TRBV5-1 and TRBJ1-5; D gene unclear. V shed 0 bases and J shed 4 bases, with 11 bases lying between them. The CDR3 length is 15 residues. Germline V CDR1 and CDR2: SGHRS, YFSETQ. CDR3 nucleotides: TGCGCCAGCAGCTTGGCTGGGGAGCGTAATCAGCCCCAGCATTTT. This gives the protein CASSLAGERNQPQHF.

A note on this clone: Other DNA sequences of this sample code for an identical CDR3. The chain combines TRBV18 with TRBJ2-5, with a possible D match to TRBD2 (5 bases). The ends were cut back, 6 bases at V and 2 bases at J, with 13 bases in the middle. This CDR3 region has 14 residues. Germline CDR1 and CDR2: KGHSH and LQKENI. The CDR3 loop reads CASSPSGLQETQYF. As DNA, the CDR3 is TGTGCCAGCTCGCCTTCTGGACTTCAAGAGACCCAGTACTTC.

The rearrangement uses TRBV5-8 and TRBJ1-5; 7 positions match TRBD1. Germline V CDR1 and CDR2: SGHTS, YDEGEE. The CDR3 has 15 residues. J gave up 5 bases and V 3 bases, and 8 bases lay outside the gene matches. CDR3: CASSYGQGGYQPQHF. The CDR3 coding sequence is TGTGCCAGCAGCTATGGGCAGGGGGGATATCAGCCCCAGCATTTT. The full variable domain, completed using reference TRBV5-8 and TRBJ1-5, is EAGVTQSPTHLIKTRGQQATLRCSPISGHTSVYWYQQALGLGLQFLLWYDEGEERNRGNFPPRFSGRQFPNYSSELNVNALELEDSALYLCASSYGQGGYQPQHFGDGTRLSIL.

This clone occurred once. The chain has TRBV27 and TRBJ2-1; D call uncertain. There are 12 residues in the CDR3. Trimming took 5 bases from V and 10 from J, leaving 12 bases between them. Germline V CDR1 and CDR2: MNHEY, SMNVEV (reference sequence). CDR3 loop: CASSDPASEQFF. The CDR3 nucleotides are TGTGCCAGCAGTGACCCGGCGTCGGAGCAGTTCTTC.

V gene TRBV11-2 combines with J gene TRBJ2-2; maybe TRBD1 (6 bases). The V and J ends lost 3 bases and 5 bases respectively, with 13 bases between them. Germline V gene lookup returns CDR1 SGHAT and CDR2 FQNNGV. The CDR3 is 15 residues long. The chain's CDR3 is CASSLRGLETGELFF. In DNA form, the CDR3 reads TGTGCCAGCAGCTTGAGGGGGTTGGAAACCGGGGAGCTGTTTTTT.

The gene calls are TRBV27 and TRBJ1-2; D perhaps matches TRBD1 (5 bases). Trimming left V 4 bases short and J 4 bases short, with 19 bases between. The CDR3 totals 16 residues. Germline assignment: CDR1 MNHEY and CDR2 SMNVEV (reference sequence). Written as DNA, the CDR3 is TGTGCCAGCAGTTCCCGACCGGGCAGGGAGGGCTATGGCTACACCTTC. Translating it yields CASSSRPGREGYGYTF.

This clone has a handful of counts. The chain recombines TRBV6-5 with TRBJ1-6; D may be TRBD1 (6 bases). Germline lookup yields CDR1 MNHEY and CDR2 SVGAGI. The CDR3 length is 15 residues. With 2 bases removed from V and 9 bases from J, the gap between germline ends came to 14 bases. CDR3 nucleotide sequence: TGTGCCAGCAGTTACGACGGGACATTGAGTTCACCCCTCCACTTT. Its protein product is CASSYDGTLSSPLHF.

CDR3 in amino acids: CASSPTVDSNYGYTF. CDR3 DNA sequence: TGTGCCAGCTCGCCTACAGTCGACAGCAACTATGGCTACACCTTC. The gene calls are TRBV18 and TRBJ1-2, with D possibly TRBD1 on 5 matching bases. V was trimmed by 6 bases and J by 2 bases, leaving 16 bases between them. The V gene's germline CDR1 is KGHSH and CDR2 LQKENI. The CDR3 has 15 residues.

Details on this clone: The same CDR3 can be traced to other DNA sequences in this sample. This chain joins TRBV7-6 and TRBJ2-5; D not certain. CDR1 and CDR2 from the germline V gene are SGHVS and FNYEAQ. CDR3 length equals 12 residues. Trimming took 5 bases from V and 7 from J, leaving 11 bases between them. CDR3 DNA: TGTGCCAGCAGCCTATCTTCGGGGACCCAGTACTTC. It codes for CASSLSSGTQYF.

CDR3 bases: TGTGCCAGCAGCTTTAGCGATACGGAACAAGAGACCCAGTACTTC. It is translated as CASSFSDTEQETQYF. The chain recombines TRBV11-2 with TRBJ2-5; maybe TRBD2 (5 bases). V dropped 3 bases and J dropped 2 bases, with 13 bases sitting between them. Per germline, CDR1 SGHAT and CDR2 FQNNGV. This CDR3 is built from 15 residues.

The CDR3 DNA sequence: TGTGCCAGCACTGGACAGGGAGGGCCTCAGCCCCAGCATTTT. It encodes CASTGQGGPQPQHF. The chain joins TRBV2 to TRBJ1-5, with 8 bases that match TRBD1. The CDR3 covers 14 residues. Losses at the gene ends were 7 bases for V and 6 bases for J; bases not matched to a gene: 8. Germline loops: CDR1 SNHLY, CDR2 FYNNEI.

This rearrangement joins TRBV11-1 to TRBJ1-2; D not certain. Trimming removed 4 bases at V and 4 bases at J, with 7 bases between. This CDR3 is built from 12 residues. The germline CDR1 and CDR2 sequences are SGHAT and FQDESV (reference sequence). CDR3 nucleotides: TGTGCCAGCAGCTCGAATTCCTATGGCTACACCTTC. Its protein product is CASSSNSYGYTF.

V is TRBV2 and J is TRBJ2-6, with D possibly being TRBD1 (5 bases). This CDR3 spans 15 amino acids. The ends were cut back, 3 bases at V and 0 bases at J, with 6 bases in the middle. Germline V gene lookup returns CDR1 SNHLY and CDR2 FYNNEI. This CDR3 is CASSEDISGANVLTF. In DNA, the CDR3 is TGTGCCAGCAGTGAGGACATCTCTGGGGCCAACGTCCTGACTTTC.